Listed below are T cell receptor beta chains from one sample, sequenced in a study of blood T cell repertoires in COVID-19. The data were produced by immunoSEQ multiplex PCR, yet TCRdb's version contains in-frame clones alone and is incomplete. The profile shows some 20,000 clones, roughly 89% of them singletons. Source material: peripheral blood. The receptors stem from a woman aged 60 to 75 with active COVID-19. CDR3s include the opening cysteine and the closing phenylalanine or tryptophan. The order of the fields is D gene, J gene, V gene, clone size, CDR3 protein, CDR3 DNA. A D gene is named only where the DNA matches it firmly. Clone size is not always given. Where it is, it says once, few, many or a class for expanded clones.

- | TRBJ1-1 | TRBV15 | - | CATSRDQNTEAFF | TGTGCCACCAGCAGAGATCAAAACACTGAAGCTTTCTTT
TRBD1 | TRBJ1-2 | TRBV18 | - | CASSVTGVSYGYTF | TGTGCCAGCTCAGTCACAGGGGTTAGCTATGGCTACACCTTC
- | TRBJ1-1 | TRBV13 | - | CASSFGTRARNTEAFF | TGTGCCAGCAGCTTTGGGACTAGGGCAAGAAACACTGAAGCTTTCTTT
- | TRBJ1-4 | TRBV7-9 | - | CASSSLHTGATNEKLFF | TGTGCCAGCAGCTCCCTTCACACGGGGGCAACTAATGAAAAACTGTTTTTT
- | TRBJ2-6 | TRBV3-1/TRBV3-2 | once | CASSRAGIPSSGANVLTF | TGTGCCAGCAGCCGTGCAGGGATACCCTCAAGTGGGGCCAACGTCCTGACTTTC
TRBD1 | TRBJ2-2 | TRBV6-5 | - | CASRLQGGNTGELFF | TGTGCCAGCAGACTACAGGGGGGGAACACCGGGGAGCTGTTTTTT
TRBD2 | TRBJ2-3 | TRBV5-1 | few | CASSPRSSGGPDTQYF | TGCGCCAGCAGCCCCCGCTCTAGCGGGGGCCCAGATACGCAGTATTTT
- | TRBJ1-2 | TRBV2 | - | CASRPGTRDYGYTF | TGTGCCAGCAGGCCCGGGACTCGGGACTATGGCTACACCTTC
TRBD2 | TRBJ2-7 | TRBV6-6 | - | CASSLGTNYEQYF | TGTGCCAGCAGCCTGGGGACTAACTACGAGCAGTACTTC
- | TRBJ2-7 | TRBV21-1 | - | CASSKGTGTISYEQYF | TGTGCCAGCAGCAAAGGGACAGGGACTATATCCTACGAGCAGTACTTC
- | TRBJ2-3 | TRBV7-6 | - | CASSRRGTVPTDTQYF | TGTGCCAGCAGCCGCCGGGGGACAGTGCCCACAGATACGCAGTATTTT
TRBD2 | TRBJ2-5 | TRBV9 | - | CASSSRGGRETQYF | TGTGCCAGCAGCTCCCGGGGGGGCCGAGAGACCCAGTACTTC
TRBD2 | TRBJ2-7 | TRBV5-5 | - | CASSWTSGGARSYEQYF | TGTGCCAGCAGCTGGACTAGCGGGGGGGCGAGGTCCTACGAGCAGTACTTC
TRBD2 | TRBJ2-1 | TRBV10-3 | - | CAISDGGNNEQFF | TGTGCCATCAGTGACGGGGGGAACAATGAGCAGTTCTTC
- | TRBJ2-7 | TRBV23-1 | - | CASSLTGGHRSYEQYF | TGCGCCAGCAGTCTAACGGGGGGACATCGGTCCTACGAGCAGTACTTC
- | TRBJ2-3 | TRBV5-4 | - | CASSRETARLTDTQYF | TGTGCCAGCAGCCGGGAGACAGCTAGACTAACAGATACGCAGTATTTT
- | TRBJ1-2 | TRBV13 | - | CASSTRGYGYTF | TGTGCCAGCAGCACAAGGGGATATGGCTACACCTTC
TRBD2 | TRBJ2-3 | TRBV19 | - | CASSISGAETDTQYF | TGTGCCAGTAGTATTAGCGGGGCCGAGACAGATACGCAGTATTTT
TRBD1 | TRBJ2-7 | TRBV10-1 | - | CASSKDRERPYEQYF | TGCGCCAGCAGTAAGGACAGGGAACGACCCTACGAGCAGTACTTC
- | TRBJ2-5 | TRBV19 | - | CASRHAGMETQYF | TGTGCCAGTAGACATGCAGGGATGGAGACCCAGTACTTC
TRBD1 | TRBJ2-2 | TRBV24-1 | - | CATSDPGTGYPGELFF | TGTGCCACCAGTGACCCTGGGACAGGGTACCCCGGGGAGCTGTTTTTT
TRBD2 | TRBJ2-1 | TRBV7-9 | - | CASSFGLAGLGEQFF | TGTGCCAGCAGCTTCGGACTAGCGGGTCTCGGGGAGCAGTTCTTC
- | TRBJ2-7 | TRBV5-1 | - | CASTPGPGSSYEQYF | TGCGCCAGCACCCCCGGGCCGGGAAGCTCCTACGAGCAGTACTTC
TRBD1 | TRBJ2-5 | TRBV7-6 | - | CASSPRDRGLRQETQYF | TGTGCCAGCAGCCCGAGGGACAGGGGGCTGCGACAAGAGACCCAGTACTTC
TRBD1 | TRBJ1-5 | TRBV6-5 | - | CASSNSGQVNQPQHF | TGTGCCAGCAGCAATTCGGGACAGGTAAATCAGCCCCAGCATTTT
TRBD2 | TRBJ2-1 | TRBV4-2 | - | CASSPFSSGGTYNEQFF | TGTGCCAGCAGCCCCTTTTCCAGCGGGGGGACCTACAATGAGCAGTTCTTC
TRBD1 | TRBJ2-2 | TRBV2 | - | CASSVQQGAVGELFF | TGTGCCAGCAGCGTGCAGCAGGGGGCTGTCGGGGAGCTGTTTTTT
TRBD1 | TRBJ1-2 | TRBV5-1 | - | CASSLRTGTNYGYTF | TGTGCCAGCAGCTTGAGGACAGGGACTAACTATGGCTACACCTTC
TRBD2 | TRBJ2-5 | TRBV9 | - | CASSMGGKETQYF | TGTGCCAGCAGCATGGGGGGGAAAGAGACCCAGTACTTC
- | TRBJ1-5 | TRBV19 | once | CASRQTGTNQPQHF | TGTGCCAGCCGACAGACCGGAACCAATCAGCCCCAGCATTTT
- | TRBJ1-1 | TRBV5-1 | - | CASSSGQSNTEAFF | TGCGCCAGCAGCTCCGGACAGTCGAACACTGAAGCTTTCTTT
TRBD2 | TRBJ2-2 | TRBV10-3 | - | CAIRGLAGGRNTGELFF | TGTGCCATCAGAGGACTAGCGGGGGGGCGTAACACCGGGGAGCTGTTTTTT
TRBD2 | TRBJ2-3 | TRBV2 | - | CASNLAGVVATQYF | TGTGCCAGCAATCTAGCGGGGGTGGTGGCTACGCAGTATTTT
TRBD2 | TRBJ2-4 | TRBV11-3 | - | CASSPGLAGNIQYF | TGTGCCAGCAGCCCGGGACTAGCGGGAAACATTCAGTACTTC
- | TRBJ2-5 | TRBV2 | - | CASSVTAGRQETQYF | TGTGCCAGCAGTGTAACGGCGGGGCGCCAAGAGACCCAGTACTTC
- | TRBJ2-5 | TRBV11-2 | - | CASSLGLAGETQYF | TGTGCCAGCAGCTTAGGGCTAGCCGGAGAGACCCAGTACTTC
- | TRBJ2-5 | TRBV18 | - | CASSPLSGETQYF | TGTGCCAGCTCACCATTGTCGGGTGAGACCCAGTACTTC